This T cell receptor (beta chain) was identified during a study of T cells expressing NK-cell markers. Overall study: Just one sequenced donor of eight was HCMV-seronegative, while seven were seropositive.

To note about this clonotype: The target antigen is unknown.

Overall study results and limits: More than five donors had dominant NKG2C+ clonotypes that comprised roughly 1.0-8% of their CD8+ T cells.

This CDR3 is built from 13 residues. In germline, CDR1 is KGHDR, CDR2 SFDVKD. A 5'RACE template switching approach incorporating UMIs was used to make TCR beta cDNA. Following a re-call of the 5' RACE reads, TCRdb has one entry per CDR3 protein and lacks DNA. Its table records 150,000 to 200,000 distinct CDR3 sequences. The chain links TRBV24-1 to TRBJ1-1. The receptor's source is a man between 18 and 69 years old in good health. Sequenced sample: blood T cells: a sorted CD56 or NKG2C T cell subset, CD4+ or CD8+ T cells, or bulk PBMC T cells (not recorded which). Here the CDR3 reads CATSDLPAHRAFF.